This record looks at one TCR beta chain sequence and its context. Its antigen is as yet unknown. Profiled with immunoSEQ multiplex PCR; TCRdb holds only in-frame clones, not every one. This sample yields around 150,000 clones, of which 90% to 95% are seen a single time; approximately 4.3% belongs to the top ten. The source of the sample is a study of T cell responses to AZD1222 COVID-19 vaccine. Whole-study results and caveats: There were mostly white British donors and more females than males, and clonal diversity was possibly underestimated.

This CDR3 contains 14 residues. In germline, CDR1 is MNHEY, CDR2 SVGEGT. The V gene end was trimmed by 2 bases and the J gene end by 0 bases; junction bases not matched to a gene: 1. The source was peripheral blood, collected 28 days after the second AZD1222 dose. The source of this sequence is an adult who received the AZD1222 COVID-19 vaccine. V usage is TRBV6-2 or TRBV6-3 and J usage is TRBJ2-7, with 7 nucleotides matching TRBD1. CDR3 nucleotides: TGTGCCAGCAGTTACAGGGACAGCTCCTACGAGCAGTACTTC. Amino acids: CASSYRDSSYEQYF.